This T cell receptor (beta chain) was sequenced in a study of identifying expanded T cells in peripheral blood. Overall study findings and caveats: Over approximately two and four weeks, about 15 and 18 clones changed, versus around 1.2 between replicates.

A note on this clone: Its antigen is as yet unknown.

This CDR3 has 15 amino acids. Trimming took 7 bases from V and 5 from J, leaving 20 bases between them. Per germline, CDR1 LNHDA and CDR2 SQIVND (reference sequence). Repertoires were generated with immunoSEQ multiplex PCR, while TCRdb's copy carries only in-frame clones and drops some. The sample shows over 100,000 clones, about 88% of them seen only once. J is TRBJ1-1 and V is TRBV19; D gene uncertain. Sequenced material: blood. This receptor was obtained from a person aged 18 to 75 in good health. CDR3 nucleotide sequence: TGTGCCAGTATCGGACTCAACCTCGGAAGGACTGAAGCTTTCTTT. This codes for CASIGLNLGRTEAFF.